The rows below give T cell receptor beta chains drawn from one sample of a study of shared clonotypes between healthy human individuals. Generated by immunoSEQ multiplex PCR, the TCRdb table keeps only in-frame clones and is missing some. The data hold approximately 350,000 clones, with around two thirds observed a single time. Sequencing was carried out using memory CD4+ T cells sorted from blood. The source of these receptors is a man aged 25 to 40 in good health. Each CDR3 is given without its conserved first and last residue. A D gene is named only where the DNA matches it firmly. The size of a clone is reported for some rows only, either as once, few or many, or as a class for expanded clones.

size: few; D: .; J: TRBJ1-5; V: TRBV5-3; CDR3: ARSLEGYQPQH
size: few; D: .; J: TRBJ1-5; V: TRBV6-1; CDR3: ASGPREAQH
size: .; D: .; J: TRBJ2-1; V: TRBV2; CDR3: ATLNGFYRVVEMEQF
size: once; D: TRBD1; J: TRBJ1-5; V: TRBV11-2; CDR3: ASSLGDRGNQPQH
size: .; D: .; J: TRBJ2-1; V: TRBV5-1; CDR3: ASSHQSARGKQF
size: .; D: .; J: TRBJ1-2; V: TRBV28; CDR3: ASAPGRRYGYT
size: .; D: .; J: TRBJ1-2; V: TRBV5-6; CDR3: ASSLGAPRSGYT
size: .; D: .; J: TRBJ2-2; V: TRBV7-9; CDR3: ASSLAGGTGELF
size: .; D: TRBD1; J: TRBJ1-2; V: TRBV25-1; CDR3: ASSGDRGEGYGYT
size: once; D: .; J: TRBJ2-1; V: TRBV7-7; CDR3: ASSSTGDEQF
size: .; D: .; J: TRBJ1-2; V: TRBV7-9; CDR3: ASSFTVQGLHYGYT
size: .; D: .; J: TRBJ1-1; V: TRBV28; CDR3: AIVGRKFTEAF
size: .; D: .; J: TRBJ2-1; V: TRBV9; CDR3: ASSVVGLAYNEQF
size: .; D: .; J: TRBJ2-2; V: TRBV6-5; CDR3: ASSPRGELF
size: .; D: .; J: TRBJ2-1; V: TRBV11-2; CDR3: ASSFFLSENNEQF
size: few; D: TRBD2; J: TRBJ2-2; V: TRBV5-1; CDR3: ASSLGTSPPGELF
size: .; D: TRBD1; J: TRBJ1-1; V: TRBV18; CDR3: ASSPGTDPPNTLNTEAF
size: once; D: TRBD1; J: TRBJ2-2; V: TRBV19; CDR3: ASTPDREVGELF
size: .; D: .; J: TRBJ2-1; V: TRBV7-8; CDR3: ASSPSAGQYNEQF
size: .; D: TRBD2; J: TRBJ2-5; V: TRBV7-9; CDR3: ASSLDGLAGGSGETQY
size: .; D: .; J: TRBJ2-7; V: TRBV5-1; CDR3: ASSLVGNYEQY
size: .; D: TRBD1; J: TRBJ2-5; V: TRBV29-1; CDR3: SVDQGQGETQY
size: .; D: .; J: TRBJ2-5; V: TRBV10-3; CDR3: AISEQAGQETQY
size: .; D: TRBD2; J: TRBJ2-7; V: TRBV13; CDR3: ASSQSRPGAGVYEQY
size: .; D: .; J: TRBJ2-7; V: TRBV28; CDR3: ASTGGVGREQY
size: .; D: TRBD2; J: TRBJ2-4; V: TRBV27; CDR3: ASSTRLAGRNIQY
size: .; D: .; J: TRBJ2-2; V: TRBV4-1; CDR3: ASSQVPGELF
size: .; D: TRBD2; J: TRBJ2-3; V: TRBV29-1; CDR3: SVEVAGVTDTQY
size: .; D: TRBD1; J: TRBJ1-2; V: TRBV7-8; CDR3: ASSLAGGQGPGYT
size: .; D: .; J: TRBJ2-1; V: TRBV4-3; CDR3: ASSQGPYGQAAGNEQF
size: .; D: TRBD1; J: TRBJ1-4; V: TRBV5-1; CDR3: ASSRDSGLGEKLF
size: .; D: TRBD1; J: TRBJ1-2; V: TRBV28; CDR3: ACWTRQGLQGYT
size: once; D: .; J: TRBJ2-3; V: TRBV28; CDR3: AILEGTSSTDTQY
size: .; D: .; J: TRBJ1-3; V: TRBV25-1; CDR3: ASAETAISGNTIY
size: few; D: .; J: TRBJ1-5; V: TRBV25-1; CDR3: ASSEGGGGNQPQH
size: .; D: .; J: TRBJ2-2; V: TRBV7-9; CDR3: ASSLRQEKMGNTGELF
size: .; D: .; J: TRBJ2-1; V: TRBV5-4; CDR3: ASRRGEGAYNEQF
size: .; D: .; J: TRBJ2-5; V: TRBV7-9; CDR3: ASSLVTGGETQY
size: .; D: TRBD2; J: TRBJ2-3; V: TRBV28; CDR3: ASSHGLAGGTDTQY
size: many; D: .; J: TRBJ1-1; V: TRBV29-1; CDR3: SGEELNTEAF
size: .; D: .; J: TRBJ2-6; V: TRBV2; CDR3: ASSDAQGSSGANVLT
size: once; D: TRBD2; J: TRBJ2-3; V: TRBV7-8; CDR3: ASSPGVAGGTDTQY
size: .; D: .; J: TRBJ1-5; V: TRBV4-2; CDR3: ASSQGTAKNQPQH
size: .; D: .; J: TRBJ2-1; V: TRBV5-1; CDR3: ASSSDSGTYNEQF
size: .; D: .; J: TRBJ2-7; V: TRBV5-4; CDR3: ASSLEGNEQY
size: .; D: TRBD2; J: TRBJ2-6; V: TRBV5-1; CDR3: ASSLAGMSSGANVLT